Shown below are 22 T cell receptor beta chains from a single sample sequenced in a study of T cell responses to AZD1222 COVID-19 vaccine. Profiling relied on immunoSEQ multiplex PCR, and the TCRdb table lists in-frame clones only, not all of them. The sample lists 120,000 to 150,000 clones; about 91% were seen once. Sequencing was performed on peripheral blood, taken on day 0 of AZD1222 vaccination. The origin of the receptors is an adult in good health.

This clone was recorded a few times. The V call is TRBV19, the J call TRBJ1-4, with D unresolved. This CDR3 contains 15 residues. Germline CDR1 and CDR2: LNHDA and SQIVND (reference sequence). Trimming cost V 3 bases and J 0 bases, with 8 bases left between them. The CDR3 DNA sequence: TGTGCCAGTAGTATTTCCGTTGCAACTAATGAAAAACTGTTTTTT. It translates to CASSISVATNEKLFF.

The rearrangement uses TRBV28 and TRBJ2-7; D not certain. V was pared by 1 base and J by 6 bases, with 7 bases between. This CDR3 has 12 amino acids. Germline V gene lookup returns CDR1 MDHEN and CDR2 SYDVKM. Here the CDR3 DNA reads TGTGCCAGCAGTTTATCCTACAGCGAGCAGTACTTC. Residues: CASSLSYSEQYF.

This chain's CDR3 is CASTVTGVVSGNTIYF. As DNA, the CDR3 is TGTGCCAGCACTGTGACAGGAGTCGTTTCTGGAAACACCATATATTTT. The chain links TRBV28 to TRBJ1-3, with D perhaps matching TRBD1 (6 bases). Looked up from germline, CDR1 is MDHEN and CDR2 is SYDVKM. The germline V and J ends were trimmed by 7 bases and 1 base, with 17 bases remaining between them. CDR3 length: 16 residues.

The chain couples TRBV2 to TRBJ2-1; D might be TRBD2 (6 bases). CDR3 length equals 16 residues. Trimming took 2 bases from V and 7 from J, leaving 18 bases between them. Germline V gives CDR1 SNHLY, CDR2 FYNNEI. The CDR3 here is CASSERAGPTGNEQFF. CDR3 in DNA: TGTGCCAGCAGTGAAAGGGCGGGGCCCACAGGTAATGAGCAGTTCTTC.

The chain combines TRBV29-1 with TRBJ1-2; D unclear. V lost 3 bases to trimming and J lost 1 base, with 9 bases between them. In germline, CDR1 is SQVTM, CDR2 ANQGSEA. The CDR3 runs 13 residues. CDR3 protein: CSVEELNNYGYTF. The CDR3 DNA reads as TGCAGCGTTGAGGAGCTGAATAACTATGGCTACACCTTC.

The rearrangement joins TRBV7-3 to TRBJ2-3, with D maybe TRBD1 (5 bases). From germline, CDR1 is SGHTA and CDR2 FQGTGA. The germline V and J ends were trimmed by 5 bases and 7 bases, with 19 bases remaining between them. The CDR3 is made up of 15 amino acids. The CDR3 here is CASSGDRPGAHTQYF. Here the CDR3 DNA reads TGTGCCAGCAGCGGTGACAGACCGGGCGCCCATACGCAGTATTTT.

J is TRBJ1-3 and V is TRBV7-9; D is uncertain. The germline V gene has CDR1 SEHNR and CDR2 FQNEAQ (reference sequence). V shed 1 base and J shed 6 bases, with 10 bases lying between them. The CDR3 consists of 14 residues. The DNA for the CDR3 is TGTGCCAGCAGCTTAGTACGGGAGGTAAACACCATATATTTT. Protein sequence: CASSLVREVNTIYF. Full variable domain (rest looked up from reference TRBV7-9 and TRBJ1-3): DTGVSQNPRHKITKRGQNVTFRCDPISEHNRLYWYRQTLGQGPEFLTYFQNEAQLEKSRLLSDRFSAERPKGSFSTLEIQRTEQGDSAMYLCASSLVREVNTIYFGEGSWLTVV.

The chain uses TRBV29-1 and TRBJ1-2, with 7 bases that match TRBD1. Germline CDR1 and CDR2: SQVTM and ANQGSEA. The V gene end was trimmed by 7 bases and the J gene end by 2 bases; junction bases not matched to a gene: 7. The CDR3 sequence is 13 residues long. The CDR3: CSGGEGQNYGYTF. The CDR3 nucleotides read TGCAGCGGTGGAGAGGGACAGAACTATGGCTACACCTTC.

V gene TRBV15 combines with J gene TRBJ2-6; D uncertain. This CDR3 has 15 amino acids. V was clipped by 5 bases and J by 3 bases, with 11 bases between them. CDR1 and CDR2 (germline): LNHNV, YYDKDF (reference sequence). DNA of the CDR3: TGTGCCACCAGCCACTCCCCCGGTGGGGCCAACGTCCTGACTTTC. It encodes CATSHSPGGANVLTF.

The CDR3 loop reads CASSLNRGLSYNEQFF. In nucleotides, the CDR3 is TGTGCCAGCAGTTTGAACAGGGGTCTCTCCTACAATGAGCAGTTCTTC. The V gene is TRBV7-3, the J gene TRBJ2-1; 7 bases fit TRBD1. V gave up 6 bases and J gave up 0 bases; unmatched junction bases: 8. The CDR3 sequence is 16 residues long. Germline lookup yields CDR1 SGHTA and CDR2 FQGTGA.

V is TRBV29-1 and J is TRBJ1-3; D uncertain. Between the trimmed V and J ends, which lost 6 bases and 2 bases, there was a span of 11 bases. The CDR3 extends over 13 amino acids. The germline gives CDR1 SQVTM, CDR2 ANQGSEA. In DNA form, the CDR3 reads TGCAGCGTCGAGAAGGTGACTGGAAACACCATATATTTT. Protein sequence: CSVEKVTGNTIYF.

This chain uses TRBV7-8 with TRBJ1-4, with D tentatively TRBD1 (5 bases). V was cut by 6 bases and J by 0 bases, with 11 bases left in between. The CDR3 length is 15 residues. Germline loops: CDR1 SGHVS, CDR2 FQNEAQ. CDR3 in amino acids: CASRSTGATNEKLFF. The CDR3 DNA follows: TGTGCCAGCAGGTCGACGGGGGCAACTAATGAAAAACTGTTTTTT.

This sequence joins TRBV9 and TRBJ1-1, with a possible D match to TRBD1 (5 bases). Germline V CDR1 and CDR2: SGDLS, YYNGEE. V dropped 4 bases and J dropped 5 bases, with 9 bases sitting between them. This CDR3 has 12 residues. The DNA of the CDR3 is TGTGCCAGCAGCCAGGGAGGGACTGAAGCTTTCTTT. Its protein product is CASSQGGTEAFF.

The chain joins TRBV7-3 to TRBJ2-1; no firm D call. The CDR3 has 13 amino acids. The germline CDR1 and CDR2 sequences are SGHTA and FQGTGA. V lost 4 bases, J lost 9 bases, and 13 bases lay in between. The CDR3 loop is CASSSTLQAEQFF. As DNA, the CDR3 is TGTGCCAGCAGCTCGACCCTGCAGGCTGAGCAGTTCTTC.

This chain uses TRBV28 with TRBJ1-2, with a possible D match to TRBD1 (6 bases). The ends were cut back, 4 bases at V and 1 base at J, with 19 bases in the middle. The V gene's germline CDR1 is MDHEN and CDR2 SYDVKM. This CDR3 has 17 amino acids. In DNA, the CDR3 is TGTGCCAGCAGTTCAGGGGACACCCTAGGGGGTAACTATGGCTACACCTTC. Encoded protein: CASSSGDTLGGNYGYTF.

The CDR3 here is CASSYAAGWNTEAFF. The CDR3 DNA is TGTGCCAGCAGTTACGCCGCAGGGTGGAATACTGAAGCTTTCTTT. The chain has TRBV6-5 and TRBJ1-1; possible D gene TRBD1, 5 bases. Trimming removed 2 bases from V and 5 bases from J, with 15 bases in between. CDR1 and CDR2 (germline): MNHEY, SVGAGI. The CDR3 consists of 15 residues.

This rearrangement joins TRBV7-2 to TRBJ2-7; TRBD1 is a possible D gene (6 bases). Germline V lookup: CDR1 SGHTA, CDR2 FQGNSA. V was trimmed by 1 base and J by 7 bases, leaving 20 bases between them. The CDR3 contains 16 residues. The CDR3 loop is CASSLDRAVVGREQYF. The CDR3 nucleotides read TGTGCCAGCAGCTTAGACAGGGCAGTGGTAGGGCGGGAGCAGTACTTC. The whole variable domain, remainder taken from reference TRBV7-2 and TRBJ2-7, is GAGVSQSPSNKVTEKGKDVELRCDPISGHTALYWYRQSLGQGLEFLIYFQGNSAPDKSGLPSDRFSAERTGGSVSTLTIQRTQQEDSAVYLCASSLDRAVVGREQYFGPGTRLTVT.

The rearrangement links TRBV19 to TRBJ1-2, with 8 bases lining up with TRBD1. Trimming at V came to 6 bases and at J to 5 bases, leaving 8 bases not matched to a gene. Germline V lookup: CDR1 LNHDA, CDR2 SQIVND (reference sequence). This CDR3 is 14 amino acids long. CDR3 loop: CASSRTGIGYGYTF. Here the CDR3 DNA reads TGTGCCAGTAGCCGGACAGGGATAGGTTATGGCTACACCTTC. Based on the CDR3 plus reference TRBV19 and TRBJ1-2, the full variable domain is DGGITQSPKYLFRKEGQNVTLSCEQNLNHDAMYWYRQDPGQGLRLIYYSQIVNDFQKGDIAEGYSVSREKKESFPLTVTSAQKNPTAFYLCASSRTGIGYGYTFGSGTRLTVV.

The chain couples TRBV9 to TRBJ1-6; 8 nucleotides agree with TRBD1. Germline loops: CDR1 SGDLS, CDR2 YYNGEE. J lost 7 bases, V lost 4 bases, and 13 bases had no gene match. This CDR3 has 17 amino acids. The CDR3 DNA is TGTGCCAGCAGCACCCAGCCCTCCACAGGGGGGAATTCACCCCTCCACTTT. Its protein is CASSTQPSTGGNSPLHF.

A single count supports this clone. One end of the junction fails to match germline, which may point to a read error. The chain couples TRBV7-7 to TRBJ1-1; 7 nucleotides align to TRBD1. The CDR3 runs to 13 residues. Germline V lookup: CDR1 SSHAT, CDR2 FNYEAQ (reference sequence). The CDR3 reads CASSLGQGDEAFF. The CDR3 region has the DNA TGTGCTAGCAGCTTGGGGCAGGGGGATGAAGCTTTCTTT.

The chain combines TRBV5-8 with TRBJ2-7; D is perhaps TRBD2 (6 bases). V dropped 3 bases and J dropped 7 bases, with 17 bases sitting between them. Germline V CDR1 and CDR2: SGHTS, YDEGEE. This CDR3 has 14 amino acids. As DNA, the CDR3 is TGTGCCAGCAGCTGGGGAGTCGGGAGAGTGGAGCAGTACTTC. Its protein product is CASSWGVGRVEQYF.

The gene calls are TRBV3-1 (or the pseudogene TRBV3-2) and TRBJ1-5; D gene unclear. This CDR3 spans 15 amino acids. Germline CDR1 LGHDT, CDR2 YNNKEL (reference sequence). Trimming removed 1 base from V and 7 bases from J, with 14 bases in between. For the CDR3, the DNA is TGTGCCAGCAGCCAAGGAACAGTGCGGGTGCAGCCCCAGCATTTT. It specifies CASSQGTVRVQPQHF.